This T cell receptor (beta chain) was documented in a study of blood T cell repertoires in COVID-19. Study-level background: Nucleic acid was either cDNA or gDNA, and it came from T cells, B-cell-depleted T cells, or PBMCs.

The ends were cut back, 5 bases at V and 0 bases at J, with 10 bases in the middle. The V gene's germline CDR1 is SGHAT and CDR2 FQNNGV. The CDR3 is 15 residues long. Per the authors' pipeline: Estimation of nucleated cell counts was performed using reference gene primer amplification. This table comes from immunoSEQ multiplex PCR, and its TCRdb copy is limited to in-frame clones, with some not included. Clone size and V and J calls were adopted from that table, with D and trimming inferred from the DNA. Of tens of thousands of clones listed, about 80% are singletons. This clonotype originated in a human donor in a cohort sampled during active COVID-19. The rearrangement links TRBV11-2 to TRBJ1-4; D is uncertain. The sequenced material came from peripheral blood. The CDR3 sequence is CASSPPGATNEKLFF. CDR3 nucleotides: TGTGCCAGCAGCCCCCCCGGTGCAACTAATGAAAAACTGTTTTTT. Full variable domain (remainder filled in from reference TRBV11-2 and TRBJ1-4): EAGVAQSPRYKIIEKRQSVAFWCNPISGHATLYWYQQILGQGPKLLIQFQNNGVVDDSQLPKDRFSAERLKGVDSTLKIQPAKLEDSAVYLCASSPPGATNEKLFFGSGTQLSVL.